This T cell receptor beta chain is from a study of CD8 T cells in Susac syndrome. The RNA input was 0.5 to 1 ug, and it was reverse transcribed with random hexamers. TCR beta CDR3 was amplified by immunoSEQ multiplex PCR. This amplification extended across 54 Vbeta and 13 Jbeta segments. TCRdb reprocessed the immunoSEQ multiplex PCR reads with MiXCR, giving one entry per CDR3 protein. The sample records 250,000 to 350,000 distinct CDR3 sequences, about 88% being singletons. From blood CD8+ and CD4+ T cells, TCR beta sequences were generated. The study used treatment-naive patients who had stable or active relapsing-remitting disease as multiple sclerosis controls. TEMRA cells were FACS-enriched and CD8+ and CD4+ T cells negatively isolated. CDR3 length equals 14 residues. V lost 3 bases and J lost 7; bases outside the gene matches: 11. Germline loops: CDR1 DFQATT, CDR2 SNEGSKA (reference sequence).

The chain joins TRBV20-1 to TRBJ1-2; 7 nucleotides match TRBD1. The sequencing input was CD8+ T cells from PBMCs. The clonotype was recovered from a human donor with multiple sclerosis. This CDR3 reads CSASTQGGVRGYTF. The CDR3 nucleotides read TGCAGTGCTAGTACCCAGGGGGGGGTGCGTGGCTACACCTTC.